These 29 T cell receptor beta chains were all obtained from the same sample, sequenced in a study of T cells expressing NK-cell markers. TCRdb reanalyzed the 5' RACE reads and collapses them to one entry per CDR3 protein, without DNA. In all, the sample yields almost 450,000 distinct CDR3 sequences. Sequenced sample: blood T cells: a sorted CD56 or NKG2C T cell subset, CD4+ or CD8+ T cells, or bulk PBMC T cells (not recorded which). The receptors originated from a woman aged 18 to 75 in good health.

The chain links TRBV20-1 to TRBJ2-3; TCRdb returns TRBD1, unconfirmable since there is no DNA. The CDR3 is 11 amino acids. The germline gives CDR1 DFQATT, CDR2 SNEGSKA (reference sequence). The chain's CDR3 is CSPDGGDTQYF.

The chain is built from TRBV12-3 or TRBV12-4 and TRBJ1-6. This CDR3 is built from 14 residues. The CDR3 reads CASSLSSINSPLHF.

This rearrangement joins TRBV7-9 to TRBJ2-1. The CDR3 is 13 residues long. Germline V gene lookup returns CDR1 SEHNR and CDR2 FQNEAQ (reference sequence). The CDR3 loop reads CARMNWPYNEQFF.

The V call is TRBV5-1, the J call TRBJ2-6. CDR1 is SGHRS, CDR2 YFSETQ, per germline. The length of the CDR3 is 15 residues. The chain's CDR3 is CASSTDLSGANVLTF. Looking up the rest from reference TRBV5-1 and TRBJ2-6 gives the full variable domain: KAGVTQTPRYLIKTRGQQVTLSCSPISGHRSVSWYQQTPGQGLQFLFEYFSETQRNKGNFPGRFSGRQFSNSRSEMNVSTLELGDSALYLCASSTDLSGANVLTFGAGSRLTVL.

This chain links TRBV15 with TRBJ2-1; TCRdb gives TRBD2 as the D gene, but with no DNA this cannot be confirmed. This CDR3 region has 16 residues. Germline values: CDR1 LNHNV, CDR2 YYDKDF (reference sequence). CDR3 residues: CATSPGPAGGLSEQFF.

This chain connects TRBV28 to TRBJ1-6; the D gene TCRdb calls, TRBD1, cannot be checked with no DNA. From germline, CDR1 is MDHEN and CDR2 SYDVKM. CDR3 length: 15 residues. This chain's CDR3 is CASSFVGQVNSPLHF.

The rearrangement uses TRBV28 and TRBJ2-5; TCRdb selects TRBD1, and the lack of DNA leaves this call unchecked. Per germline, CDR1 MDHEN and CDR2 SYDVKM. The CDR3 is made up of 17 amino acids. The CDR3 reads CASSSYPLSGAEETQYF. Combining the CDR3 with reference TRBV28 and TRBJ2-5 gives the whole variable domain DVKVTQSSRYLVKRTGEKVFLECVQDMDHENMFWYRQDPGLGLRLIYFSYDVKMKEKGDIPEGYSVSREKKERFSLILESASTNQTSMYLCASSSYPLSGAEETQYFGPGTRLLVL.

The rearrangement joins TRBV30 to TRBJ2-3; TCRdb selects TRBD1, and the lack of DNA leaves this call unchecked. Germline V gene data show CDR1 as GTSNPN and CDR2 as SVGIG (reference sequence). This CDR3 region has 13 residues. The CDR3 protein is CAWSQGAPDTQYF.

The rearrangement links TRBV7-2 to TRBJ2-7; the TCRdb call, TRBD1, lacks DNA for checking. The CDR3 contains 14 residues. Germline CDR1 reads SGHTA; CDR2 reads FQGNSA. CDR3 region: CASSPGSRRYEQYF.

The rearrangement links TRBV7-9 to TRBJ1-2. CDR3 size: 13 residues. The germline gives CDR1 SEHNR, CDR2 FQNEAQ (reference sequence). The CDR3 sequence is CASSFFDNYGYTF.

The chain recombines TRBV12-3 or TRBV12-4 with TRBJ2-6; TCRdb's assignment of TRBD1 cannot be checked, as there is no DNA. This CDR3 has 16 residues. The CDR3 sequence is CASSPGPPSGANVLTF.

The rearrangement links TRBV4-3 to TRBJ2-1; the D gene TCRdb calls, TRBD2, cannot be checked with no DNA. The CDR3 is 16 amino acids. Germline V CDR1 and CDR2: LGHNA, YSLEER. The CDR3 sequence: CASSGLAGGPKDEQFF.

CDR3 loop: CASSPGSLAKNIQYF. This rearrangement joins TRBV28 to TRBJ2-4; no DNA is available, so the TRBD1 call from TCRdb remains unchecked. Germline V gene sequence: CDR1 MDHEN, CDR2 SYDVKM. The CDR3 runs 15 residues. The variable domain in full, with the rest retrieved from reference TRBV28 and TRBJ2-4, is DVKVTQSSRYLVKRTGEKVFLECVQDMDHENMFWYRQDPGLGLRLIYFSYDVKMKEKGDIPEGYSVSREKKERFSLILESASTNQTSMYLCASSPGSLAKNIQYFGAGTRLSVL.

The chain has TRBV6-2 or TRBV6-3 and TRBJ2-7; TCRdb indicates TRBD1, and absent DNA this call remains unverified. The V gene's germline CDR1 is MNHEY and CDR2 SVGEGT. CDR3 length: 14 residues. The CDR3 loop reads CASKRDRGKGEQYF.

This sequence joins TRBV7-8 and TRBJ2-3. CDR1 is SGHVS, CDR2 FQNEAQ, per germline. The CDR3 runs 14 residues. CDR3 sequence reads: CASSFPKNADTQYF.

The CDR3 sequence: CASSLGTDNIQYF. The chain uses TRBV7-2 and TRBJ2-4; there is no DNA to check the TCRdb D call of TRBD1. CDR3 length: 13 amino acids. Germline V gives CDR1 SGHTA, CDR2 FQGNSA. Looking up the rest from reference TRBV7-2 and TRBJ2-4 gives the full variable domain: GAGVSQSPSNKVTEKGKDVELRCDPISGHTALYWYRQSLGQGLEFLIYFQGNSAPDKSGLPSDRFSAERTGGSVSTLTIQRTQQEDSAVYLCASSLGTDNIQYFGAGTRLSVL.

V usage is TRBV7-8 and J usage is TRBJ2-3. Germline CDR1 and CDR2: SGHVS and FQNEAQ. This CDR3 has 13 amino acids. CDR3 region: CASIPRFTDTQYF.

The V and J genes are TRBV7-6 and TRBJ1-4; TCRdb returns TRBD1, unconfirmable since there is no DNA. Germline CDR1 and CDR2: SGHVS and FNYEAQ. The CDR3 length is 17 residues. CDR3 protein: CASSLGRRTAKNEKLFF.

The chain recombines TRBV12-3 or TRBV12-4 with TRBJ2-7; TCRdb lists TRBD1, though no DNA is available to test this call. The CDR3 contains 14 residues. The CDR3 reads CASRPTGTTYEQYF.

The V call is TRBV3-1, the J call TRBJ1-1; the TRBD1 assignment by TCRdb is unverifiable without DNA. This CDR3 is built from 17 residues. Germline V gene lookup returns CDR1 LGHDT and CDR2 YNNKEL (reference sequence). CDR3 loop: CASSPGQGAIGRGAAFF.

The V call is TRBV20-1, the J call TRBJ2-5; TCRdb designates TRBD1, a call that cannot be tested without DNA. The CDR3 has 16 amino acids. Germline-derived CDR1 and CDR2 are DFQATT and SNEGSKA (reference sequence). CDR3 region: CSARDPKTGQVETQYF.

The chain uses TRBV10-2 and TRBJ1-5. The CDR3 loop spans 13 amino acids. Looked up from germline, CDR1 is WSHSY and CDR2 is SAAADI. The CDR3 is CASSEVGNQPQHF.

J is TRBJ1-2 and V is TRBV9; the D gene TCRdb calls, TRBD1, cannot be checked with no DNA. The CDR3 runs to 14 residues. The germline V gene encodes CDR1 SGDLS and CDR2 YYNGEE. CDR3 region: CASSARRHNYGYTF.

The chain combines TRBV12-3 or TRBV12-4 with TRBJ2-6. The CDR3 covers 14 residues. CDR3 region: CASSNKLGANVLTF.

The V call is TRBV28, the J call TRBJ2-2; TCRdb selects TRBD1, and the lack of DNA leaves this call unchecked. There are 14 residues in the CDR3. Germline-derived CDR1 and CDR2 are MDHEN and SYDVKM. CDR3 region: CASIRDRDTGELFF.

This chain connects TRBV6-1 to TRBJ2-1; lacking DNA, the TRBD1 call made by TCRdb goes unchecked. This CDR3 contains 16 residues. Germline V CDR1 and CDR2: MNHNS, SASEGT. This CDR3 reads CASRKGGAGVINEQFF.

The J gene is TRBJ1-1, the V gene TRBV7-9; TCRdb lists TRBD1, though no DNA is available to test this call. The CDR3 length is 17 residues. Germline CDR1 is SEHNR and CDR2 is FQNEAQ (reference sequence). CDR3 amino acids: CASSLATGGIGNTEAFF.

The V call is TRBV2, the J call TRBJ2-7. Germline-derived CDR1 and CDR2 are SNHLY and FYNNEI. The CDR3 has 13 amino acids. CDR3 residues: CASSEVVRIEQYF.

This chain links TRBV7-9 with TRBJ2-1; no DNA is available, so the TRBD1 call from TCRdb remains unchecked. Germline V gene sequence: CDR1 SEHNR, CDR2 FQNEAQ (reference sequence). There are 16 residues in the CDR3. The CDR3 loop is CASSFLGGGPWNEQFF.